This T cell receptor beta chain was retrieved from a study of cytomegalovirus exposure and HLA in healthy donors. General study points: Later analysis revealed greater clonal expansion in HLA-associated TCR beta chains than in equally common others.

The V and J ends lost 4 bases and 6 bases, in that order; junction bases with no gene match: 10. The CDR3 length is 16 residues. Germline CDR1 MNHEY, CDR2 SMNVEV (reference sequence). In nominal health when sampled, donors likely had unrecorded immune exposures nonetheless. PCR amplification relied on 60 Vbeta primers (plus 13 Jbeta primers). In the original analysis: About 12 million of the roughly 80 million unique TCR beta chains counted in a later analysis were shared. Repertoires were generated with immunoSEQ multiplex PCR, while TCRdb's copy carries only in-frame clones and drops some. V, J and clone size are taken as reported in that table, and D and trimming were inferred from the DNA itself. The table has some 170,000 clones, 70% seen once. About this clone itself: The target antigen is unknown.

This rearrangement joins TRBV27 to TRBJ2-3; 10 bases map to TRBD1. The sequence derives from a man between 18 and 35 years old in good health and CMV-seropositive. Specimen: PBMCs. The CDR3 sequence: CASSSTGTGAYDTQYF. As DNA, the CDR3 is TGTGCCAGCAGTTCAACCGGGACAGGGGCTTACGATACGCAGTATTTT.